What follows is one T cell receptor beta chain and its context. Produced via immunoSEQ multiplex PCR; TCRdb's table is partial and in-frame only. The table records 73,000 or so clones, roughly 88% of them present only once. This record belongs to a study of T cell changes during pregnancy in multiple sclerosis. This CDR3 has 16 residues. CDR1 and CDR2 from the germline V gene are SGHDN and FVKESK. Trimming removed 1 base from V and 2 bases from J, with 14 bases in between. The rearrangement joins TRBV14 to TRBJ1-1; D is unresolved. This receptor was taken from a female donor in good health, enrolled as a control in a pregnancy study. Source: peripheral blood, taken after pregnancy. The CDR3 bases are TGTGCCAGCAGCCAAGTCGGAGGGTCGCGTAACACTGAAGCTTTCTTT. It specifies CASSQVGGSRNTEAFF.